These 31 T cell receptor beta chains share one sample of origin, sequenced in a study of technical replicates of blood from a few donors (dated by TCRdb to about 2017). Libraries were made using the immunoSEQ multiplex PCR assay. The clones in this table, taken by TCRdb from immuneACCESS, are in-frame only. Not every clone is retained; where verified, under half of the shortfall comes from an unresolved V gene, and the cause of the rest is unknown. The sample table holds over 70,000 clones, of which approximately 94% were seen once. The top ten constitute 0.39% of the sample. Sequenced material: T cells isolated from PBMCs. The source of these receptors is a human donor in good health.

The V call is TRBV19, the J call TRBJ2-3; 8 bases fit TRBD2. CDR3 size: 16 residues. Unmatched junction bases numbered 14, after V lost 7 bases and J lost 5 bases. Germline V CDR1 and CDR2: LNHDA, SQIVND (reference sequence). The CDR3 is CASTLDREGHGDTQYF. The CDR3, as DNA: TGTGCCAGTACCCTTGATCGGGAGGGCCATGGAGATACGCAGTATTTT. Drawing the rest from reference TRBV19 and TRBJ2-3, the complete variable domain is DGGITQSPKYLFRKEGQNVTLSCEQNLNHDAMYWYRQDPGQGLRLIYYSQIVNDFQKGDIAEGYSVSREKKESFPLTVTSAQKNPTAFYLCASTLDREGHGDTQYFGPGTRLTVL.

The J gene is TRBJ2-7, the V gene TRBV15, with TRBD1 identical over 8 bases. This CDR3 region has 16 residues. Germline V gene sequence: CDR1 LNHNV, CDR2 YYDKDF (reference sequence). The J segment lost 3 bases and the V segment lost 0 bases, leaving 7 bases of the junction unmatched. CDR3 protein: CATSREQVTGVYEQYF. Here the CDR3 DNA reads TGTGCCACCAGCAGAGAGCAAGTGACAGGGGTCTACGAGCAGTACTTC.

This CDR3 reads CASRETDGNTIYF. DNA for the CDR3: TGTGCCAGCAGGGAGACAGACGGAAACACCATATATTTT. The chain links TRBV9 to TRBJ1-3; D is possibly TRBD1 (5 bases). CDR1 is SGDLS and CDR2 is YYNGEE in the germline V gene. This CDR3 has 13 residues. The V end was cut by 5 bases, the J end by 4 bases, with 10 bases between.

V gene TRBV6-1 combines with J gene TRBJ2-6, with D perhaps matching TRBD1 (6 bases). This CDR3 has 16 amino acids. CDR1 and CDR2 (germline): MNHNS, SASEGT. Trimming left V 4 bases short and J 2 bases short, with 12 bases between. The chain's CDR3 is CASSALQGTGANVLTF. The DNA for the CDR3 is TGTGCCAGCAGTGCCTTACAGGGAACTGGGGCCAACGTCCTGACTTTC.

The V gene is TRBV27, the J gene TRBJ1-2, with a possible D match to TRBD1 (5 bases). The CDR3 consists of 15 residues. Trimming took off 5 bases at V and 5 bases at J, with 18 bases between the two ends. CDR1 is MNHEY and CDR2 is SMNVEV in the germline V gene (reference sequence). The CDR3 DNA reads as TGTGCCAGCAGTGGAAGCCGGGACGGGGGTTATGGCTACACCTTC. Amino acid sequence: CASSGSRDGGYGYTF.

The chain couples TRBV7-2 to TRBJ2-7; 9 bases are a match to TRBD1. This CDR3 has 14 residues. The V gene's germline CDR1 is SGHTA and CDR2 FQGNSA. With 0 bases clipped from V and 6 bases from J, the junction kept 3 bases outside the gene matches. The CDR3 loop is CASSLALDRGEQYF. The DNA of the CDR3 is TGTGCCAGCAGCTTAGCGTTGGACAGGGGCGAGCAGTACTTC.

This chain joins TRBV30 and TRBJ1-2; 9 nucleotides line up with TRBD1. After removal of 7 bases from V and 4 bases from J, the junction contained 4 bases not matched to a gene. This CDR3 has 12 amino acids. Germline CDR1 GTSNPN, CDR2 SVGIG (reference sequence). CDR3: CALTTGGYGYTF. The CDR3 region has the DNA TGTGCCTTAACGACAGGGGGCTATGGCTACACCTTC. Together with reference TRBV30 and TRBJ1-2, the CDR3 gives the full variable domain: SQTIHQWPATLVQPVGSPLSLECTVEGTSNPNLYWYRQAAGRGLQLLFYSVGIGQISSEVPQNLSASRPQDRQFILSSKKLLLSDSGFYLCALTTGGYGYTFGSGTRLTVV.

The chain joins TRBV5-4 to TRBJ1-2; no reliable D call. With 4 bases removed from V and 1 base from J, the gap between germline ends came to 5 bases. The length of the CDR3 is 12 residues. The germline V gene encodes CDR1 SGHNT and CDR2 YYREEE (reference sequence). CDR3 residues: CASSPGNYGYTF. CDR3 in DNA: TGTGCCAGCAGCCCGGGTAACTATGGCTACACCTTC.

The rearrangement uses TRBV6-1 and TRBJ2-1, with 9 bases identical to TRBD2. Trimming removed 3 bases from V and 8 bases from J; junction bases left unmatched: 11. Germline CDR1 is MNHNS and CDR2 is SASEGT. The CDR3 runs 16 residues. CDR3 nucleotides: TGTGCCAGCAGTGACGCGGGACTAGCTTTTATGGATGAGCAGTTCTTC. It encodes CASSDAGLAFMDEQFF.

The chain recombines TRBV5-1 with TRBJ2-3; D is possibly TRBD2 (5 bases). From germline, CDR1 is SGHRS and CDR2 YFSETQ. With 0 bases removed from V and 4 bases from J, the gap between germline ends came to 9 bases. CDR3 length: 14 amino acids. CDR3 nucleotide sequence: TGCGCCAGCAGCTTGGCTAGCTGGGCAGATACGCAGTATTTT. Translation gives CASSLASWADTQYF.

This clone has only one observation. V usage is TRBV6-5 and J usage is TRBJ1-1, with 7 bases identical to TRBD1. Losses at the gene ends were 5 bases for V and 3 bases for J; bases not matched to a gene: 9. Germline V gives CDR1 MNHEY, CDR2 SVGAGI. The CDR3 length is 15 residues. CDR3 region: CASSRQGTGDTEAFF. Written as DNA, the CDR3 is TGTGCCAGCAGTAGACAGGGAACGGGGGACACTGAAGCTTTCTTT.

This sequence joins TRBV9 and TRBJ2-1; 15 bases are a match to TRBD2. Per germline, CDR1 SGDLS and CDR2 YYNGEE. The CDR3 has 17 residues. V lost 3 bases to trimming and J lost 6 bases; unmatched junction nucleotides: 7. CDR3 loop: CASSGWTSGRDGNEQFF. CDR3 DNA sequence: TGTGCCAGCAGCGGATGGACTAGCGGGAGGGACGGCAATGAGCAGTTCTTC.

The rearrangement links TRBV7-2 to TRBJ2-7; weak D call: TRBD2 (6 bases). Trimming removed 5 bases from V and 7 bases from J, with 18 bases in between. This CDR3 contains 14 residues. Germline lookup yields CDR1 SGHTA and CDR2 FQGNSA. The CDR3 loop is CASSLDWSAGEQYF. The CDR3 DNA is TGTGCCAGCAGCCTCGACTGGTCGGCGGGAGAGCAGTACTTC.

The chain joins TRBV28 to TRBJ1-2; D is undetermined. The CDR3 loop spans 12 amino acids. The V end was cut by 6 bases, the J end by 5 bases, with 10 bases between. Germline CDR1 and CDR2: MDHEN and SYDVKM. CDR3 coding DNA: TGTGCCAGCAGGAGTCAAAATTATGGCTACACCTTC. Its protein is CASRSQNYGYTF.

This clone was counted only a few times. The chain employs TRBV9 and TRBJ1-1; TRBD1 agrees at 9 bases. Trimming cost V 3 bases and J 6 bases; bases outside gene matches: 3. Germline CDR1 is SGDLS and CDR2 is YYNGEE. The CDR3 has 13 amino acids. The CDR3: CASSGTGGPEAFF. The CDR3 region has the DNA TGTGCCAGCAGCGGAACAGGGGGCCCTGAAGCTTTCTTT.

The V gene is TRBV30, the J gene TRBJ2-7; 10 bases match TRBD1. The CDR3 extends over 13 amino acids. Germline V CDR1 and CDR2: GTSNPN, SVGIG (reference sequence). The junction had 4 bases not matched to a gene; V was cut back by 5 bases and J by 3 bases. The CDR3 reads CAWGQGVIYEQYF. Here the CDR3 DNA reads TGTGCCTGGGGACAGGGGGTAATCTACGAGCAGTACTTC. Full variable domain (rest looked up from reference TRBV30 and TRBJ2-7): SQTIHQWPATLVQPVGSPLSLECTVEGTSNPNLYWYRQAAGRGLQLLFYSVGIGQISSEVPQNLSASRPQDRQFILSSKKLLLSDSGFYLCAWGQGVIYEQYFGPGTRLTVT.

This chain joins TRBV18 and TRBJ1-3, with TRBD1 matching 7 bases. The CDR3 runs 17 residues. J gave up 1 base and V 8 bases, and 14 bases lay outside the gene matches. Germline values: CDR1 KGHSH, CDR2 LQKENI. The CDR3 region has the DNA TGTGCCAGCGTTCCGGGACAGACCGTTCGATCTGGAAACACCATATATTTT. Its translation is CASVPGQTVRSGNTIYF.

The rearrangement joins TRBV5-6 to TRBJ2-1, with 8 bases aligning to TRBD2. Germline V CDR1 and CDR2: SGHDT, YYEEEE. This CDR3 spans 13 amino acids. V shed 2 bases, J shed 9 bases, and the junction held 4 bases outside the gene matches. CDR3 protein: CASSFSAGVEQFF. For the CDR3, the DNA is TGTGCCAGCAGCTTCTCAGCGGGAGTTGAGCAGTTCTTC. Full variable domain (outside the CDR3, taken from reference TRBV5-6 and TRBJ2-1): DAGVTQSPTHLIKTRGQQVTLRCSPKSGHDTVSWYQQALGQGPQFIFQYYEEEERQRGNFPDRFSGHQFPNYSSELNVNALLLGDSALYLCASSFSAGVEQFFGPGTRLTVL.

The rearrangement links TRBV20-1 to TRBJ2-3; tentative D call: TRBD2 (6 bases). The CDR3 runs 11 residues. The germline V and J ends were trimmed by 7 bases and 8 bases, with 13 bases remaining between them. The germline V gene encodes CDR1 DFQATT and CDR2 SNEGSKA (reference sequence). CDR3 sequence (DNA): TGCAGTGTCCCTTGGGGAGGTACGCAGTATTTT. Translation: CSVPWGGTQYF.

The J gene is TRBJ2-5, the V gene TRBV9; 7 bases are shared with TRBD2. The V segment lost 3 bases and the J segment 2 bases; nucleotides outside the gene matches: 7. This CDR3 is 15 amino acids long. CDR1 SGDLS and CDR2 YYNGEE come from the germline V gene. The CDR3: CASSGSGTNQETQYF. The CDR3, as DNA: TGTGCCAGCAGCGGTTCCGGGACTAATCAAGAGACCCAGTACTTC. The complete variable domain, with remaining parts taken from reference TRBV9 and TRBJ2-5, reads DSGVTQTPKHLITATGQRVTLRCSPRSGDLSVYWYQQSLDQGLQFLIQYYNGEERAKGNILERFSAQQFPDLHSELNLSSLELGDSALYFCASSGSGTNQETQYFGPGTRLLVL.

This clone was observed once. The CDR3 bases are TGTGCCAGCAGCCCCCTTATGGAGGGGAATGAGCAGTTCTTC. Protein product: CASSPLMEGNEQFF. The chain is built from TRBV11-3 and TRBJ2-1; maybe TRBD2 (6 bases). Germline V gives CDR1 SGHNT, CDR2 YENEEA. The length of the CDR3 is 14 residues. Trimming removed 5 bases at V and 7 bases at J, with 15 bases between.

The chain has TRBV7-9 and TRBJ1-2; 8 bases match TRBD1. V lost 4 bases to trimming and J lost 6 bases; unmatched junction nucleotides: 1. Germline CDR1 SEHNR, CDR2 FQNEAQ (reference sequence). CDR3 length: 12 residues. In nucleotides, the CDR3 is TGTGCCAGCAGCTCGGGACAGGATGGCTACACCTTC. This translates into CASSSGQDGYTF.

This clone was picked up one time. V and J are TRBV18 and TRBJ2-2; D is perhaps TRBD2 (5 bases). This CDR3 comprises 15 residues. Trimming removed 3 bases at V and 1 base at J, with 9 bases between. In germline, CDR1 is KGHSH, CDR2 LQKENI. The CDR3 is CASSPGAQNTGELFF. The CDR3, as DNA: TGTGCCAGCTCACCGGGAGCTCAGAACACCGGGGAGCTGTTTTTT.

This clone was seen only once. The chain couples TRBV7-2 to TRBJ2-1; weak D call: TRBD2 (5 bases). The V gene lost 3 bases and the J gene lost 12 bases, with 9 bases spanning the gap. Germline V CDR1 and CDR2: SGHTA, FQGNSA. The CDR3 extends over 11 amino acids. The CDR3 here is CASSLGRVQFF. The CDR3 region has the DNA TGTGCCAGCAGCTTGGGGAGAGTGCAGTTCTTC.

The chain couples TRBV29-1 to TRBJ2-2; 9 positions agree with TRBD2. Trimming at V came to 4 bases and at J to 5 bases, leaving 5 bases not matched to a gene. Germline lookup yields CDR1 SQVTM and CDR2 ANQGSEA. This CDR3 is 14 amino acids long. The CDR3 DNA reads TGCAGCGTTGCCCCTGCGGGGGGGACCGGGGAGCTGTTTTTT. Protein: CSVAPAGGTGELFF.

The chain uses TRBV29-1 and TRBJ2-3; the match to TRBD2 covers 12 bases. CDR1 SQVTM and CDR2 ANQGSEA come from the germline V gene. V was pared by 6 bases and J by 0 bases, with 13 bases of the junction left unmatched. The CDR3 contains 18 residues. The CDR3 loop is CSVNGLAGYGSSTDTQYF. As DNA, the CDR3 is TGCAGCGTCAACGGACTAGCGGGATATGGGTCTAGCACAGATACGCAGTATTTT.

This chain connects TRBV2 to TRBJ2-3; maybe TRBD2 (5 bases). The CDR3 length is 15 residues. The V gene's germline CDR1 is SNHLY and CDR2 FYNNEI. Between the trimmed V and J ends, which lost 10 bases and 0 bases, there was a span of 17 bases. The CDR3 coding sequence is TGTGCCACACCTCAACGGGATGGGAGCACAGATACGCAGTATTTT. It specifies CATPQRDGSTDTQYF.

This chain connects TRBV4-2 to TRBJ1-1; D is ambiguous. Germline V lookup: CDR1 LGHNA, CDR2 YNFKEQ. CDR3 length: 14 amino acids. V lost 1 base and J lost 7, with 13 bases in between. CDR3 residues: CASSQGSREDEAFF. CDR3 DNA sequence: TGTGCCAGCAGCCAAGGGTCACGGGAGGATGAAGCTTTCTTT.

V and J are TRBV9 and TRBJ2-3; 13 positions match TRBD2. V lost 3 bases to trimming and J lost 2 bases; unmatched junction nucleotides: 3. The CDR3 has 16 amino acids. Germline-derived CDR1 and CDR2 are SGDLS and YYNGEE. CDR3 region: CASSGGLAGYTDTQYF. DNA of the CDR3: TGTGCCAGCAGCGGGGGACTAGCGGGATACACAGATACGCAGTATTTT. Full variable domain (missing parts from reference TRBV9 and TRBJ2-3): DSGVTQTPKHLITATGQRVTLRCSPRSGDLSVYWYQQSLDQGLQFLIQYYNGEERAKGNILERFSAQQFPDLHSELNLSSLELGDSALYFCASSGGLAGYTDTQYFGPGTRLTVL.

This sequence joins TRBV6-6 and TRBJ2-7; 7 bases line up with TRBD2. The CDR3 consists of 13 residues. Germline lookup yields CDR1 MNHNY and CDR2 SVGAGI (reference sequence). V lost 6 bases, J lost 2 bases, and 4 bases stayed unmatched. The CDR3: CASSHGLAYEQYF. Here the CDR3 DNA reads TGTGCCAGCAGCCATGGACTAGCCTACGAGCAGTACTTC.

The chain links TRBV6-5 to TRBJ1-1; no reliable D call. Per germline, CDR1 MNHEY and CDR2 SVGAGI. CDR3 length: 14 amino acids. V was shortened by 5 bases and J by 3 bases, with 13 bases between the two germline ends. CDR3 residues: CASSVTGEYTEAFF. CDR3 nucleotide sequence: TGTGCCAGCAGTGTAACCGGGGAGTACACTGAAGCTTTCTTT.